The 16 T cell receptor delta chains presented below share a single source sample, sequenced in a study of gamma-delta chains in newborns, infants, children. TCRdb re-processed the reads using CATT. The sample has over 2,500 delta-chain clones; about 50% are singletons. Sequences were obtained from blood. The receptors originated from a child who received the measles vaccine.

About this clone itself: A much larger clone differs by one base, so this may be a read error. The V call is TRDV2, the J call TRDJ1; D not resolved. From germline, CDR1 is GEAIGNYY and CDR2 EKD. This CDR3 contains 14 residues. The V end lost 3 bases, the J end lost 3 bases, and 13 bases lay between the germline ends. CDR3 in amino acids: CACDSVLRADKLIF. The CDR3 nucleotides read TGTGCCTGTGACTCCGTACTTAGGGCCGATAAACTCATCTTT.

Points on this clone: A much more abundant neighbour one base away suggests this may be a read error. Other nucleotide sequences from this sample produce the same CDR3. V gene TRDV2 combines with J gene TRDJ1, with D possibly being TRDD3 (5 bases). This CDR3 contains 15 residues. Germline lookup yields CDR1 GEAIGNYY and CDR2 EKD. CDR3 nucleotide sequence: TGTGCCTGTGACACCGGGCGGGGGTACACCGATAAGCTCATCTTT. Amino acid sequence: CACDTGRGYTDKLIF.

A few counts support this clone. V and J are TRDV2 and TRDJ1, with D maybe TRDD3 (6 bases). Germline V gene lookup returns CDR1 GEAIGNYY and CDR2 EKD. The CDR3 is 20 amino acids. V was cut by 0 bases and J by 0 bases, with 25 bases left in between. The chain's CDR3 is CACDTTGHRRGGNYTDKLIF. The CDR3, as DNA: TGTGCCTGTGACACCACGGGCCATCGGCGGGGGGGAAATTACACCGATAAACTCATCTTT.

In nucleotides, the CDR3 is TGTGCTCTTGGGGAATTGCCTCGAACCTACTGGGGGACTGATGGACTCATCTTT. Translation: CALGELPRTYWGTDGLIF. The chain uses TRDV1 and TRDJ1, with 9 bases identical to TRDD3. Per germline, CDR1 TSWWSYY and CDR2 QGS. Trimming cost V 2 bases and J 10 bases; bases outside gene matches: 20. The CDR3 contains 18 residues.

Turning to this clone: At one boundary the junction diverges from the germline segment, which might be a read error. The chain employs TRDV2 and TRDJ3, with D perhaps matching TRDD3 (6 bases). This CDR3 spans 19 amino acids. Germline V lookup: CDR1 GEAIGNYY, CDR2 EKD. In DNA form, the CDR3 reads TGTGCCTATGACACGGTGGGGGCTAAGGGCTCCTGGGACACCCGACAGATGTTTTTC. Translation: CAYDTVGAKGSWDTRQMFF.

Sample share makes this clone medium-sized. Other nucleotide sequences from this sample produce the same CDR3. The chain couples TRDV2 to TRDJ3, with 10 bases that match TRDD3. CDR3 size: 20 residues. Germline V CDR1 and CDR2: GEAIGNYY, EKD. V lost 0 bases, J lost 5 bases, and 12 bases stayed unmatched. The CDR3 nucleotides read TGTGCCTGTGACACCGGGGATCTGGGGGATAATATCCGGGACACCCGACAGATGTTTTTC. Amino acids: CACDTGDLGDNIRDTRQMFF.

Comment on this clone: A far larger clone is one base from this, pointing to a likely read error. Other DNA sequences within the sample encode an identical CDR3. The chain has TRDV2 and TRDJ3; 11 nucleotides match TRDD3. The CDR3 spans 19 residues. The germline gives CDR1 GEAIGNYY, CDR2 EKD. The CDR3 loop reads CACDTVLGDSSWDTRQMFF. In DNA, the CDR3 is TGTGCCTGTGACACCGTACTGGGGGATAGCTCCTGGGACACCCGACAGATGTTTTTT.

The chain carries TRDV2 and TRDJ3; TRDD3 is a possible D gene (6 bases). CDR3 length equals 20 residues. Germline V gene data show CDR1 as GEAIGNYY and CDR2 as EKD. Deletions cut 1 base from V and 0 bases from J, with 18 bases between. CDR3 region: CACDTMGAPPSSWDTRQMFF. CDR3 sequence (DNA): TGTGCCTGTGACACGATGGGGGCCCCCCCAAGCTCCTGGGACACCCGACAGATGTTTTTC.

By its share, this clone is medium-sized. In nucleotides, the CDR3 is TGTGCCTGTGACTCAACTGGGGGACCCGCCAGCTCCTGGGACACCCGACAGATGTTTTTC. Encoded protein: CACDSTGGPASSWDTRQMFF. The chain uses TRDV2 and TRDJ3, with 9 nucleotides matching TRDD3. J was trimmed by 0 bases and V by 3 bases; bases with no gene match: 11. The CDR3 extends over 20 amino acids. CDR1 GEAIGNYY and CDR2 EKD come from the germline V gene.

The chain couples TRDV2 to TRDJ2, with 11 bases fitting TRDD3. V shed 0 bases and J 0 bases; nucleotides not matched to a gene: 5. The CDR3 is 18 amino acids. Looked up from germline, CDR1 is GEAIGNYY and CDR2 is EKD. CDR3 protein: CACDTVWGIPALTAQLFF. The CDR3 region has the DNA TGTGCCTGTGACACCGTCTGGGGGATACCCGCTTTGACAGCACAACTCTTCTTT.

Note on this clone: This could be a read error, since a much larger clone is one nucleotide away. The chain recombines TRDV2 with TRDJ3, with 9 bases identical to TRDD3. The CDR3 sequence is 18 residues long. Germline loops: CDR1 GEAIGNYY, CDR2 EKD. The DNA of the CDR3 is TGTGCCTGTGACACAGTACTGGGGGACTCCTGGGACAGCCGACAGATGTTTTTC. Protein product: CACDTVLGDSWDSRQMFF.

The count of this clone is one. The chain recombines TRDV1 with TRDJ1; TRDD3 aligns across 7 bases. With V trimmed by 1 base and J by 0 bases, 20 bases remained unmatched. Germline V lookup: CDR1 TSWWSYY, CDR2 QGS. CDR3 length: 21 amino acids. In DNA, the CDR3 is TGTGCTCTTGGGGAACGCGCTTCTGTGATGGGGATAAGGAGGTACACCGATAAACTCATCTTT. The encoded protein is CALGERASVMGIRRYTDKLIF.

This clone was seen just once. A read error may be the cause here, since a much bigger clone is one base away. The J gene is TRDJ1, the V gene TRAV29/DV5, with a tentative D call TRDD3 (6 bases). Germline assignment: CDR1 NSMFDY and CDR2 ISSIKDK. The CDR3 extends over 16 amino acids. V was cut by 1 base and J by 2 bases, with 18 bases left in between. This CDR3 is CAASRFPGIITDKLIF. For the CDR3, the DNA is TGTGCAGCAAGCAGGTTTCCGGGGATTATAACCGATAAACTCATCTTT.

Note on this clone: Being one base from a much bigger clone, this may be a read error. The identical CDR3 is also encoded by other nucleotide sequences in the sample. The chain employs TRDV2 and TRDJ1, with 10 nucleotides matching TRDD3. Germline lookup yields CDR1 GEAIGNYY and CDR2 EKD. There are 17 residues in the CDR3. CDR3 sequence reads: CACESLLGDPYTDKLIF. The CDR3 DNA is TGTGCCTGTGAGAGTTTACTGGGGGATCCGTACACCGATAAACTCATCTTC.

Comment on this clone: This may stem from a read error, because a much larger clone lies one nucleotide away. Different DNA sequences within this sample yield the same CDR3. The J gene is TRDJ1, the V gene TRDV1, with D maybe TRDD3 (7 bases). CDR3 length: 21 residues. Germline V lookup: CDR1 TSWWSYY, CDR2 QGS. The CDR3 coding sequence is TGTGCCCTTGGGGAACTGGGCCTTCCCGACTACTGGGGAGAGATCACCGATAAACTCATCTTT. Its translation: CALGELGLPDYWGEITDKLIF.

The CDR3 spells CALGGSSEYFYTYTDKLIF. DNA of the CDR3: TGTGCTCTTGGGGGTTCCTCAGAGTACTTCTATACGTACACCGATAAACTCATCTTT. The V gene is TRDV1, the J gene TRDJ1; possibly TRDD2 or TRDD3 for D (5 bases each). Germline loops: CDR1 TSWWSYY, CDR2 QGS. The CDR3 covers 19 residues. Trimming took off 4 bases at V and 0 bases at J, with 24 bases between the two ends.